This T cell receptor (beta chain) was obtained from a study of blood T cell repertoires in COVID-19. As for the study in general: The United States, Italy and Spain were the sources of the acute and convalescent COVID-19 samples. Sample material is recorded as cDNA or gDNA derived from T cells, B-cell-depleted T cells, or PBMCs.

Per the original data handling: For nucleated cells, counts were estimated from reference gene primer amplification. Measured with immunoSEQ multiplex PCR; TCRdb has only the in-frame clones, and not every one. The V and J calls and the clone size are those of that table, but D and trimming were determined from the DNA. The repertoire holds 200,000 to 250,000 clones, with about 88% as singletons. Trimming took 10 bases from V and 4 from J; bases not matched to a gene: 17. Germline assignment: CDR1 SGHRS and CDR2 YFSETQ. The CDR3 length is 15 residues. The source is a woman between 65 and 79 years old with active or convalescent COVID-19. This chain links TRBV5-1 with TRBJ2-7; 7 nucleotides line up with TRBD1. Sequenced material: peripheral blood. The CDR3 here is CAGLPPAGGRYEQYF. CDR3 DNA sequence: TGCGCCGGCTTACCGCCGGCAGGGGGAAGATACGAGCAGTACTTC.